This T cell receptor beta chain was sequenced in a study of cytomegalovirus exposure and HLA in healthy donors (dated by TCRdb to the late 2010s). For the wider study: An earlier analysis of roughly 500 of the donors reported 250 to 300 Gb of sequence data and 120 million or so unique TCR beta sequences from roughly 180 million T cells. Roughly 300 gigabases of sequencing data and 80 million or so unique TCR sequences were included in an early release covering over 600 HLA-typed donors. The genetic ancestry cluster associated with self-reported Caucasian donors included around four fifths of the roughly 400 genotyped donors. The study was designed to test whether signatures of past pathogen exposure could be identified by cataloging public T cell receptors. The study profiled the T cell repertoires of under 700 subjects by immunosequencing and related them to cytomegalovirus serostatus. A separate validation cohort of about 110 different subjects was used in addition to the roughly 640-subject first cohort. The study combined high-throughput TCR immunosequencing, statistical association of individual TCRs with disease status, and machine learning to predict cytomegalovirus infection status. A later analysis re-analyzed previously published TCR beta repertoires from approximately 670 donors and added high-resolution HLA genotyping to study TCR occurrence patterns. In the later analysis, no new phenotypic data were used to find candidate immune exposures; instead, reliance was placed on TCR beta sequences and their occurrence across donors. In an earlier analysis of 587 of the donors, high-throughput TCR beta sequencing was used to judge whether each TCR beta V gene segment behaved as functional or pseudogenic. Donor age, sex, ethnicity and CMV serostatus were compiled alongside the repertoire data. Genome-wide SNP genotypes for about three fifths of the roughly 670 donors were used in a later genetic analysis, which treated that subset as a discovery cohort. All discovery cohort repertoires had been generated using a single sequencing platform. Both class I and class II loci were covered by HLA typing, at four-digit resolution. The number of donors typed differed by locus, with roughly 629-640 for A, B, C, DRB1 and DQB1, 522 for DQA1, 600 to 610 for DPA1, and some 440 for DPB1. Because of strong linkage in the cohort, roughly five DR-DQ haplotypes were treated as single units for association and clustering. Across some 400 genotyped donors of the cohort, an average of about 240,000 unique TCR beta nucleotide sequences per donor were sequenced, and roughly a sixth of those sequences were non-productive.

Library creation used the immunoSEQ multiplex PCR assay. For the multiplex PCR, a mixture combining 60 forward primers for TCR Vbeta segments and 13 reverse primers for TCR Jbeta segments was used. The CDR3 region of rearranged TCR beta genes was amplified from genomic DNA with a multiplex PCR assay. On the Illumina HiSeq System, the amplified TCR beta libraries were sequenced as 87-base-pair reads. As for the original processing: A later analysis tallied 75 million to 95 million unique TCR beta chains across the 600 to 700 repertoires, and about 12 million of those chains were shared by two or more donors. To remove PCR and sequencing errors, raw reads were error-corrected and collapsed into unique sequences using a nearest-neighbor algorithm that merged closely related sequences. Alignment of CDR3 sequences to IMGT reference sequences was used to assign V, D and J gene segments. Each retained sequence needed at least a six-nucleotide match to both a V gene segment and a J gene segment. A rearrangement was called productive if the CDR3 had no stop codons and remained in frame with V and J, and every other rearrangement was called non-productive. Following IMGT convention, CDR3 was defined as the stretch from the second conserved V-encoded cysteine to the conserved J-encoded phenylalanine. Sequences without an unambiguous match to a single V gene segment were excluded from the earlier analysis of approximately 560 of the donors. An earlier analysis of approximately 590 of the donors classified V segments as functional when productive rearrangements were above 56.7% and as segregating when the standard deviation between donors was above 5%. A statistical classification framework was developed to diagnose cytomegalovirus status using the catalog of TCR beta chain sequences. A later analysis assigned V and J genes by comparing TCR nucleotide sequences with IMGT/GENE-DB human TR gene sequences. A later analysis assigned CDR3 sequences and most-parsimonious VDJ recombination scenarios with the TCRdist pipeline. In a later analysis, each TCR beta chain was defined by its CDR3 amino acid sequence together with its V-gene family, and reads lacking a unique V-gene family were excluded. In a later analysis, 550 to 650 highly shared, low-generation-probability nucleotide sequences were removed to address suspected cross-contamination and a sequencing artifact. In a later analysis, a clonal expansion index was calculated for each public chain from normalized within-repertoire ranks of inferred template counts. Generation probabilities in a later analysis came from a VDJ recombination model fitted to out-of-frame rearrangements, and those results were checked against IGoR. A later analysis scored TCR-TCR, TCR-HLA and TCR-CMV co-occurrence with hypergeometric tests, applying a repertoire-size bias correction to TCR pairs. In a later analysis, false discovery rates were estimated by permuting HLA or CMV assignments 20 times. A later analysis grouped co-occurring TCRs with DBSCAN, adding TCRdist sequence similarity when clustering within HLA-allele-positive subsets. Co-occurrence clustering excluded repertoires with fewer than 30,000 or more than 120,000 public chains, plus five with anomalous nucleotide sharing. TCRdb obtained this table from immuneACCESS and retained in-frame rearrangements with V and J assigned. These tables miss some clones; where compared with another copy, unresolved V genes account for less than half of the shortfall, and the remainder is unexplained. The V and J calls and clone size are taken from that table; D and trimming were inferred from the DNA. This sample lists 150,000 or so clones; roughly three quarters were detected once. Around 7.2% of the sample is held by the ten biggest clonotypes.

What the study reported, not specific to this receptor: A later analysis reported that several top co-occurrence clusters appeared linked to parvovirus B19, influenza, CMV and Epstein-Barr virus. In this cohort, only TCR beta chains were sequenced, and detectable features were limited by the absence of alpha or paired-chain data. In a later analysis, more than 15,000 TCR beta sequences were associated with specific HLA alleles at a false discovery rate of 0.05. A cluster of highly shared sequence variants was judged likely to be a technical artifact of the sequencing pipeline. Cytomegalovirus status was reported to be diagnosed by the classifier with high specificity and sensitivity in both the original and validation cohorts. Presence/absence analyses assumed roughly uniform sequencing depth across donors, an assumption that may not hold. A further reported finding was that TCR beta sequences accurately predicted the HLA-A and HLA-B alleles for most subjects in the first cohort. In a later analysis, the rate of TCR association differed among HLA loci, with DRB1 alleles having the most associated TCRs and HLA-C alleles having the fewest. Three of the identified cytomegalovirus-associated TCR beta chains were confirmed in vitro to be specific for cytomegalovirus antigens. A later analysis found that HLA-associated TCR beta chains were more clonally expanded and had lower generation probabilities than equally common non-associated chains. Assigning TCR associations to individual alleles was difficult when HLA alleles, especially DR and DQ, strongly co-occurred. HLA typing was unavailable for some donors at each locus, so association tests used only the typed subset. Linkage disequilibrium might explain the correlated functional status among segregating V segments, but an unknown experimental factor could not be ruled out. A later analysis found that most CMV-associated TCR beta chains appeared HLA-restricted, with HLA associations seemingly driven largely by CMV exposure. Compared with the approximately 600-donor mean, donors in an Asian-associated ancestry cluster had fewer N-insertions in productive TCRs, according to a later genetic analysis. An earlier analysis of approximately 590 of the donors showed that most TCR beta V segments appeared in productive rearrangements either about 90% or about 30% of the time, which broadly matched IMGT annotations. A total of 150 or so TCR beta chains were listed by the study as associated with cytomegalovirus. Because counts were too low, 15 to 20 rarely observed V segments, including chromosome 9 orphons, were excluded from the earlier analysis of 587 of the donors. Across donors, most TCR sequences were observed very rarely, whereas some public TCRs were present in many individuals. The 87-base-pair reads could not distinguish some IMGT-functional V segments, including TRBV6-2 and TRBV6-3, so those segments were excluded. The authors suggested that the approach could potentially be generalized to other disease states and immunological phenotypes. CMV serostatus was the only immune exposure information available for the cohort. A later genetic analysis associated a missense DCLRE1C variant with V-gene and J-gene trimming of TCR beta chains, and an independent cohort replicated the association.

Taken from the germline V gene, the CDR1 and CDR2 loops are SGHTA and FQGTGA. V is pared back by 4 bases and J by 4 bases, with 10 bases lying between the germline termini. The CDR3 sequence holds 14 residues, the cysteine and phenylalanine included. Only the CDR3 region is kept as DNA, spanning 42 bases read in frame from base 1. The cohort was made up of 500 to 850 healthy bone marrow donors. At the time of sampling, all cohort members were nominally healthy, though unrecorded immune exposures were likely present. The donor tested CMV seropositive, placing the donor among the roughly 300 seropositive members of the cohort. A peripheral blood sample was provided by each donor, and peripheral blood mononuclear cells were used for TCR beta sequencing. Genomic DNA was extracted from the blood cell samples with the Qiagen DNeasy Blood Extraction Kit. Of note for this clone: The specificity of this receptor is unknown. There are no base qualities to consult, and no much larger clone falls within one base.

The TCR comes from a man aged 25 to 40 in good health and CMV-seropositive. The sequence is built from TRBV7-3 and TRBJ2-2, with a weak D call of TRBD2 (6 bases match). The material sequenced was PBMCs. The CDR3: CASSYGLFTGELFF. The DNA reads TGTGCCAGCAGCTACGGACTATTCACCGGGGAGCTGTTTTTT.